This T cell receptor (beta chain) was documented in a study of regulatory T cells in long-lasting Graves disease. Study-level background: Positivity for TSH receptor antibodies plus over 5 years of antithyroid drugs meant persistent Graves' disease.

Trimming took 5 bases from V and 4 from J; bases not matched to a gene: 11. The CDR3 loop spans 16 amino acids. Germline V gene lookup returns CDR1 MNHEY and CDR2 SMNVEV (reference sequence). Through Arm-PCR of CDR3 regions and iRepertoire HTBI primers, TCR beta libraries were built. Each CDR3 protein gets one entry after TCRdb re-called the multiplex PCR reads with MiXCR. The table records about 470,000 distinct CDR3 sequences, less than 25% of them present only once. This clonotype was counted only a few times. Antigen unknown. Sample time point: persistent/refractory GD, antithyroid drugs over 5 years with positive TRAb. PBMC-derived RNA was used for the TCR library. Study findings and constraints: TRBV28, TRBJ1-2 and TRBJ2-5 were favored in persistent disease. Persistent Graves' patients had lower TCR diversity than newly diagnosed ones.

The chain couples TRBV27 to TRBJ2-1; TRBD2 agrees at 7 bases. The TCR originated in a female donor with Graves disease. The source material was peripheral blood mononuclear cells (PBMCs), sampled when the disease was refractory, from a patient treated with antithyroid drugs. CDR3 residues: CASSPLGAGPYNEQFF. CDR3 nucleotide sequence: TGTGCCAGCAGTCCCCTTGGAGCGGGGCCATACAATGAGCAGTTCTTC.